Listed here is a single T cell receptor (beta chain). Its antigen is currently unknown. TCRdb reprocessed the 5' RACE reads and stores each CDR3 protein as one record, lacking DNA. This sample's table reports 440,000 or so distinct CDR3 sequences. The CDR3 loop spans 13 amino acids. CDR1 is SQVTM, CDR2 ANQGSEA, per germline. The sample belongs to a study of T cells expressing NK-cell markers. Study results and caveats: No clear determination of HCMV specificity was made for expanded NKG2C+ T cell clones. NKG2C+ dominant clonotypes from several donors made up roughly 1.0-7.0% of CD8+ T cells.

J is TRBJ2-1 and V is TRBV29-1. The source is a woman between 18 and 70 years old in good health. Sequenced sample: blood T cells: a sorted CD56 or NKG2C T cell subset, CD4+ or CD8+ T cells, or bulk PBMC T cells (not recorded which). This CDR3 reads CSVEEMAYNEQFF.